Presented here are 3 T cell receptor beta chains from one specimen sequenced in a study of regulatory T cells in long-lasting Graves disease. The TCR beta library used iRepertoire HTBI primers with Arm-PCR amplification of CDR3. TCRdb re-analysed the multiplex PCR reads in MiXCR, keeping a single row per CDR3 protein. The sample has about 400,000 distinct CDR3 sequences; around 20% are singletons. Time point defined: persistent/refractory GD, antithyroid drugs over 5 years with positive TRAb. From RNA extracted from PBMCs, the TCR library was made. The sample here was peripheral blood mononuclear cells (PBMCs), taken when the disease was refractory, from a patient treated with antithyroid drugs. The receptors originated from a female donor with Graves disease.

The chain couples TRBV6-9 to TRBJ2-7, with D unclear. The CDR3 totals 14 residues. Trimming pared 3 bases from V and 4 bases from J, leaving 13 bases between. Germline V gives CDR1 MNHGY, CDR2 SVAAGI. The CDR3: CASSYGYSSYEQYF. For the CDR3, the DNA is TGTGCCAGCAGTTACGGGTACAGTTCTTACGAGCAGTACTTC.

This clonotype was seen more than once but under ten times. The rearrangement joins TRBV20-1 to TRBJ1-4; D unresolved. This CDR3 region has 14 residues. V was clipped by 0 bases and J by 8 bases, with 13 bases between them. Germline CDR1 reads DFQATT; CDR2 reads SNEGSKA (reference sequence). The CDR3 nucleotides are TGCAGTGCTAGAGATCGAGGTTTGAGGGAAAAACTGTTTTTT. It is translated as CSARDRGLREKLFF.

This clonotype showed up many times. The rearrangement joins TRBV28 to TRBJ2-5; weak D call: TRBD1 (6 bases). V dropped 3 bases and J dropped 3 bases, with 11 bases sitting between them. CDR1 MDHEN and CDR2 SYDVKM come from the germline V gene. This CDR3 comprises 14 residues. CDR3 sequence reads: CASSFQGWEETQYF. The CDR3 nucleotides read TGTGCCAGCAGTTTTCAGGGGTGGGAAGAGACCCAGTACTTC.